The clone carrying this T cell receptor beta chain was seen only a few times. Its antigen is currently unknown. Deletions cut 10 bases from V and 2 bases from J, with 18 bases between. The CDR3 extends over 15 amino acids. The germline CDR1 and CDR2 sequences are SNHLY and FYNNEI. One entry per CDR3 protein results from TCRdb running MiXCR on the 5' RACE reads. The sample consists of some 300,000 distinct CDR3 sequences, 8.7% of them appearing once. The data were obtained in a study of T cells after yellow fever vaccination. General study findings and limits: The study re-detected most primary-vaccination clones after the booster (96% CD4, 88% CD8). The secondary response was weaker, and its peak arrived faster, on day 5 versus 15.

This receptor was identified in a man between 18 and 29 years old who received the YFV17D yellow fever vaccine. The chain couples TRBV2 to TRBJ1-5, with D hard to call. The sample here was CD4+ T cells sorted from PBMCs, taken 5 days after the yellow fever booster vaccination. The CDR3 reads CATSKLRSGNQPQHF. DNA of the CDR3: TGTGCCACCTCAAAACTACGGTCTGGCAATCAGCCCCAGCATTTT.